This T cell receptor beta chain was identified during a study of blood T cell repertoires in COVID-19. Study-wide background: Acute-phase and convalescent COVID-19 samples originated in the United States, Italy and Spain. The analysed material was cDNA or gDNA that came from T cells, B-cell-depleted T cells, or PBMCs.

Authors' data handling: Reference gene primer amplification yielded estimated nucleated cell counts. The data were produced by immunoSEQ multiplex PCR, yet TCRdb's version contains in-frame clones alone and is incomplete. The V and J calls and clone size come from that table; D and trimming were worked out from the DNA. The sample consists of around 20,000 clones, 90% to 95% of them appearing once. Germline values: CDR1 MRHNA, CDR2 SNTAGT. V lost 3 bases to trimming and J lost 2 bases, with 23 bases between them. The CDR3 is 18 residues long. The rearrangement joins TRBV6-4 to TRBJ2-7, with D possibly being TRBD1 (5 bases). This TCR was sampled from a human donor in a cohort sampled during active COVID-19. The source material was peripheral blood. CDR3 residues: CASSDRGACGVAAYEQYF. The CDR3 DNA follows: TGTGCCAGCAGTGATAGGGGTGCGTGTGGGGTCGCTGCCTACGAGCAGTACTTC.